This T cell receptor beta chain was identified during a study of cytomegalovirus exposure and HLA in healthy donors. Broader study findings: The study flagged some 170 TCR beta chains as cytomegalovirus-associated.

Concerning this clone: Its antigen is not identified.

Primers included in the PCR were 60 Vbeta and 13 Jbeta primers. Here immunoSEQ multiplex PCR was the method, and the copy in TCRdb shows in-frame clones only, minus some. The table has approximately 120,000 clones, 80% to 85% seen once. The CDR3 has 15 amino acids. The V segment lost 1 base and the J segment 1 base; nucleotides outside the gene matches: 1. Germline V gene sequence: CDR1 SGHRS, CDR2 YFSETQ. Sequencing input: PBMCs. This chain uses TRBV5-1 with TRBJ2-2, with 7 nucleotides matching TRBD1. This TCR came from a woman younger than 45 in good health and CMV-seronegative. The CDR3 region is CASSLSGGNTGELFF. CDR3 nucleotide sequence: TGCGCCAGCAGCTTGTCAGGGGGGAACACCGGGGAGCTGTTTTTT. Full variable domain (remainder filled in from reference TRBV5-1 and TRBJ2-2): KAGVTQTPRYLIKTRGQQVTLSCSPISGHRSVSWYQQTPGQGLQFLFEYFSETQRNKGNFPGRFSGRQFSNSRSEMNVSTLELGDSALYLCASSLSGGNTGELFFGEGSRLTVL.